This TCR beta chain was retrieved from a study of beta chain features in type 1 diabetes. The study, taken as a whole, reports: Fewer insertions but more deletions were seen at VDJ junctions in type 1 diabetes patients.

Expressed TCRB transcripts were sequenced because the entire RNA isolate underwent reverse transcription. Several million reads were obtained on average from naive, central memory and regulatory T cell samples. Libraries were prepared by immunoSEQ multiplex PCR; TCRdb keeps only in-frame clonotypes and omits some of them. In the table there are about 330,000 clones, roughly 9.6% of which are singletons. CDR1 and CDR2 (germline): MGHRA, YSYEKL. This CDR3 contains 14 residues. The V and J ends lost 4 bases and 4 bases, in that order; junction bases with no gene match: 6. Every donor had blood drawn once into heparin, 100 to 150 mL on average. This clone was detected only a few times. Its target is not known.

This clonotype was obtained from a young woman in good health. The chain joins TRBV4-1 to TRBJ1-2; 7 bases map to TRBD1. Input material: naive CD4+ T cells from blood. The CDR3 DNA is TGCGCCAGCAGCCCTGGACAGGCACTCTATGGCTACACCTTC. As protein: CASSPGQALYGYTF.